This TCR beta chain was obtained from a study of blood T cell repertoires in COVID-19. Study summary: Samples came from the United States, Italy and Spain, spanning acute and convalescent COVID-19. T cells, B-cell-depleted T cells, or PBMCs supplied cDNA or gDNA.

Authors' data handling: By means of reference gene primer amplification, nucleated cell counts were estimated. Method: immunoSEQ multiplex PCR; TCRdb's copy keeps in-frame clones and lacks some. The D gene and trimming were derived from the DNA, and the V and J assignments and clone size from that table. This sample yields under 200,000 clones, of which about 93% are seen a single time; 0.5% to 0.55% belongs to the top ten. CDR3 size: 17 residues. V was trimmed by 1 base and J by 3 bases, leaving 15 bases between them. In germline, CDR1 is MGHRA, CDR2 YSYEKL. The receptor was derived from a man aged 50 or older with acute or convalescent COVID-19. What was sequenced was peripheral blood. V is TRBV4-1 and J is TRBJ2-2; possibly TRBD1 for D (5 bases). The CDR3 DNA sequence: TGCGCCAGCAGCCAAGGGGCAGGGCCAAAACACACCGGGGAGCTGTTTTTT. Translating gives CASSQGAGPKHTGELFF.